This is a list of T cell receptor beta chains from one sample in a study of OX40 agonist ivuxolimab in advanced cancers. This table comes from immunoSEQ multiplex PCR, and its TCRdb copy is limited to in-frame clones, with some not included. In the table there are 69,000 or so clones, around 88% of which are singletons. The sequences come from CD4+ or CD8+ T cells sorted from blood, collected in a trial of the OX40 agonist ivuxolimab. Receptor source: an adult with an advanced solid tumor such as melanoma, head and neck, liver or kidney cancer. Both conserved end residues are trimmed from each CDR3. Clone size is stated in some rows and not others, as once, few, many or a class when expanded.

j_gene	abundance	v_gene	CDR3aa
TRBJ1-3	.	TRBV6-5	ASSPAGSGNTIY
TRBJ2-4	.	TRBV19	ASSTEDGPAKNIQY
TRBJ2-7	.	TRBV6-1	ASSEVPQGIGYEQY
TRBJ2-1	.	TRBV5-1	ASSLGDHLGNNEQF
TRBJ2-2	.	TRBV5-8	ASQGGKAELF
TRBJ1-1	.	TRBV5-8	ASSLERNTEAF
TRBJ1-4	.	TRBV28	ASSLREKLF
TRBJ2-2	.	TRBV19	ASTDRGNTGELF
TRBJ1-6	once	TRBV5-5	ASSPDSNSPLH
TRBJ2-7	.	TRBV19	ASSILAGNYEQY
TRBJ1-1	once	TRBV10-2	ASRTGTANTEAF
TRBJ2-5	.	TRBV7-8	ASSLEGQDPGETQY
TRBJ1-2	.	TRBV11-2	ASSATGYYGYT